These 17 T cell receptor beta chains came from one sample sequenced in a study of T cell responses to AZD1222 COVID-19 vaccine. The method was immunoSEQ multiplex PCR; TCRdb's version includes in-frame clones alone and lacks a portion of them. The table has about 150,000 clones, 92% seen once; the top ten hold roughly 3.4%. The sample consisted of peripheral blood, taken 28 days after the second AZD1222 dose. The receptors were sampled from an adult who received the AZD1222 COVID-19 vaccine.

This chain links TRBV21-1 with TRBJ2-2. TRBV21-1 is classified as a pseudogene. The CDR3 is made up of 12 amino acids. CDR3 region: CASSTMDGELFF. CDR3 coding DNA: TGTGCCAGCAGCACTATGGACGGGGAGCTGTTTTTT.

About this clone itself: One end of the junction does not line up with germline, which may come from a read error. The chain has TRBV7-7 and TRBJ2-1; 9 nucleotides align to TRBD2. Germline CDR1 is SSHAT and CDR2 is FNYEAQ (reference sequence). The CDR3 runs 17 residues. The CDR3 DNA reads as TGTGCTAGCAGCTTAGGGATAGCGGGAGCGTTGTACAATGAGCAGTTCTTC. Residues: CASSLGIAGALYNEQFF.

The chain recombines TRBV28 with TRBJ1-1, with a possible D match to TRBD1 (6 bases). There are 12 residues in the CDR3. Germline CDR1 and CDR2: MDHEN and SYDVKM. V gave up 6 bases and J gave up 4 bases, with 9 bases separating them. Here the CDR3 reads CASRAGATEAFF. The CDR3 DNA sequence: TGTGCCAGCAGAGCAGGGGCCACTGAAGCTTTCTTT.

The V and J genes are TRBV4-3 and TRBJ1-2, with 8 bases fitting TRBD1. The V and J ends lost 4 bases and 7 bases, in that order; junction bases with no gene match: 11. CDR1 is LGHNA and CDR2 is YSLEER in the germline V gene. There are 15 residues in the CDR3. CDR3 in amino acids: CASSPTQGVLGGYTF. The CDR3 nucleotides read TGCGCCAGCAGCCCGACACAGGGGGTTTTGGGTGGCTACACCTTC.

This CDR3 reads CASSESGGPTYEQYF. The CDR3 nucleotides read TGCGCCAGCAGTGAGTCGGGGGGCCCTACCTACGAGCAGTACTTC. The gene calls are TRBV10-1 and TRBJ2-7; D assignment may be TRBD1 or TRBD2 (6 bases each). This CDR3 is 15 amino acids long. V lost 0 bases, J lost 2 bases, and 11 bases lay in between. From germline, CDR1 is WNHNN and CDR2 SYGVQD (reference sequence).

This clone was picked up one time. The chain couples TRBV11-2 to TRBJ2-4; D gene unclear. Germline assignment: CDR1 SGHAT and CDR2 FQNNGV. The CDR3 sequence is 12 residues long. Trimming took off 5 bases at V and 10 bases at J, with 12 bases between the two ends. The CDR3 is CASSRPVGIQYF. CDR3 DNA sequence: TGTGCCAGCAGCCGACCTGTCGGTATTCAGTACTTC.

The chain joins TRBV6-5 to TRBJ2-7, with TRBD1 as a possible D gene (6 bases). Germline CDR1 is MNHEY and CDR2 is SVGAGI. Trimming pared 2 bases from V and 2 bases from J, leaving 13 bases between. The CDR3 sequence is 15 residues long. The CDR3 protein is CASSYGRTEAYEQYF. CDR3 nucleotides: TGTGCCAGCAGTTACGGTAGGACAGAAGCCTACGAGCAGTACTTC.

The rearrangement links TRBV30 to TRBJ1-5, with 7 bases aligning to TRBD1. The germline gives CDR1 GTSNPN, CDR2 SVGIG (reference sequence). V was pared by 1 base and J by 1 base, with 7 bases of the junction left unmatched. The CDR3 has 16 residues. CDR3 in amino acids: CAWSGPTGESNQPQHF. CDR3 nucleotide sequence: TGTGCCTGGAGTGGCCCAACAGGGGAGAGCAATCAGCCCCAGCATTTT.

V and J are TRBV11-2 and TRBJ2-3, with 12 bases aligning to TRBD2. V trimming: 1 base; J trimming: 6 bases; junction bases outside the gene matches: 5. CDR3 length equals 16 residues. Germline lookup yields CDR1 SGHAT and CDR2 FQNNGV. The CDR3 DNA sequence: TGTGCCAGCAGCTTAGTAACTAGCGGGAGGTGGGATACGCAGTATTTT. It translates to CASSLVTSGRWDTQYF.

V usage is TRBV10-3 and J usage is TRBJ2-2, with 10 positions matching TRBD1. There are 15 residues in the CDR3. Trimming removed 5 bases from V and 5 bases from J; junction bases left unmatched: 5. From germline, CDR1 is ENHRY and CDR2 SYGVKD. The CDR3 DNA sequence: TGTGCCATCAGTCAGGGGACAGGGGTGACCGGGGAGCTGTTTTTT. Translated, it gives CAISQGTGVTGELFF.

The chain uses TRBV28 and TRBJ2-7; D is possibly TRBD1 or TRBD2 (7 bases each). This CDR3 spans 14 amino acids. V lost 10 bases, J lost 3 bases, and 19 bases lay in between. The germline V gene has CDR1 MDHEN and CDR2 SYDVKM. CDR3 DNA: TGTGCCATTGAGGGGGCGGGAGATAGCTACGAGCAGTACTTC. This codes for CAIEGAGDSYEQYF.

The rearrangement joins TRBV5-5 to TRBJ2-7, with D perhaps matching TRBD2 (6 bases). Germline assignment: CDR1 SGHKS and CDR2 YYEKEE (reference sequence). Between the trimmed V and J ends, which lost 2 bases and 12 bases, there was a span of 18 bases. This CDR3 region has 13 residues. In nucleotides, the CDR3 is TGTGCCAGCAGCTTCCGGGACCCCGGGGGTCTGTACTTC. Amino acids: CASSFRDPGGLYF.

The chain carries TRBV11-3 and TRBJ1-2, with D possibly TRBD1 on 5 matching bases. Germline-derived CDR1 and CDR2 are SGHNT and YENEEA. This CDR3 has 14 amino acids. Between the trimmed V and J ends, which lost 2 bases and 0 bases, there was a span of 7 bases. The CDR3 reads CASSLSGTNYGYTF. In nucleotides, the CDR3 is TGTGCCAGCAGCTTATCAGGGACTAACTATGGCTACACCTTC.

The chain combines TRBV28 with TRBJ2-7; 8 bases fit TRBD2. The ends lost 4 bases at V and 7 bases at J; junction bases unmatched: 12. CDR3 length equals 15 residues. CDR1 MDHEN and CDR2 SYDVKM come from the germline V gene. Here the CDR3 reads CASSSTSGGPREQYF. CDR3 coding DNA: TGTGCCAGCAGTTCCACTAGCGGAGGACCGCGGGAGCAGTACTTC.

V is TRBV4-3 and J is TRBJ1-2; the D is unclear. The CDR3 extends over 15 amino acids. Germline CDR1 reads LGHNA; CDR2 reads YSLEER. V was shortened by 1 base and J by 4 bases, with 13 bases between the two germline ends. CDR3 region: CASSQGTGRPYGYTF. CDR3 DNA sequence: TGCGCCAGCAGCCAAGGTACGGGCCGTCCCTATGGCTACACCTTC.

The chain is built from TRBV5-6 and TRBJ2-3; 8 bases match TRBD2. The CDR3 totals 15 residues. Germline lookup yields CDR1 SGHDT and CDR2 YYEEEE. Trimming took 4 bases from V and 2 from J; bases not matched to a gene: 6. CDR3 amino acids: CASSTLAAPTDTQYF. The DNA of the CDR3 is TGTGCCAGCAGCACACTAGCGGCACCCACAGATACGCAGTATTTT.

The J gene is TRBJ1-1, the V gene TRBV18; 9 bases align to TRBD1. This CDR3 is built from 14 residues. The trim removed 3 bases at V and 5 bases at J, leaving 4 bases unmatched. Germline V gives CDR1 KGHSH, CDR2 LQKENI. The CDR3 DNA sequence: TGTGCCAGCTCACCCGGGACAGGGATGACTGAAGCTTTCTTT. This encodes CASSPGTGMTEAFF.